These T cell receptor beta chains were read from a single sample in a study of blood T cell repertoires in COVID-19. Sequenced by immunoSEQ multiplex PCR; TCRdb stores in-frame clones only, minus some. The repertoire holds 70,000 or so clones, with around 90% as singletons. Sequencing was carried out using peripheral blood. The receptor source for this set is a woman between 18 and 29 years old with acute or convalescent COVID-19. Each CDR3 is given with its conserved first and last residue. Each record gives: CDR3 protein, CDR3 DNA, J gene, clone size, V gene, D gene. The D gene is left open where the match is weak. A row's size may be missing; if present it is once, few, many or a size class.

CASSWGTGNSGNTIYF | TGTGCCAGCAGCTGGGGGACAGGAAACTCTGGAAACACCATATATTTT | TRBJ1-3 | NA | TRBV5-6 | TRBD1
CASSSNFNQPQHF | TGTGCCAGCAGTTCTAACTTCAATCAGCCCCAGCATTTT | TRBJ1-5 | few | TRBV6-2/TRBV6-3 | NA
CASSESVYGYTF | TGTGCCAGCAGTGAATCGGTATATGGCTACACCTTC | TRBJ1-2 | NA | TRBV2 | NA
CATSRDKGQVYGYTF | TGTGCCACCAGCAGAGATAAGGGACAGGTTTATGGCTACACCTTC | TRBJ1-2 | NA | TRBV15 | TRBD1
CASSVRGSTSPLHF | TGTGCCAGCAGCGTACGCGGGAGTACTTCACCCCTCCACTTT | TRBJ1-6 | once | TRBV9 | NA
CASSHTTGVNRYGYTF | TGTGCCAGCAGCCACACGACAGGGGTGAACCGCTATGGCTACACCTTC | TRBJ1-2 | few | TRBV3-1/TRBV3-2 | TRBD1
CASSLARVPGGANEKLFF | TGTGCCAGCAGCTTAGCGAGGGTGCCGGGGGGGGCTAATGAAAAACTGTTTTTT | TRBJ1-4 | NA | TRBV7-8 | NA
CASSPRTGVTEAFF | TGTGCCAGCAGCCCCCGGACAGGGGTTACTGAAGCTTTCTTT | TRBJ1-1 | NA | TRBV3-1/TRBV3-2 | TRBD1
CASSYLGTGQETQYF | TGTGCCAGCAGTTACCTCGGGACAGGGCAAGAGACCCAGTACTTC | TRBJ2-5 | NA | TRBV6-2/TRBV6-3 | TRBD1
CASSEFTARETQYF | TGTGCCAGCAGTGAATTTACCGCCCGGGAGACCCAGTACTTC | TRBJ2-5 | NA | TRBV25-1 | NA
CASSRGLGRDGYTF | TGTGCCAGCAGCAGAGGACTCGGGCGGGATGGCTACACCTTC | TRBJ1-2 | once | TRBV27 | NA
CASSYSGGVSTEAFF | TGTGCCAGCAGTTACTCGGGGGGGGTGAGCACTGAAGCTTTCTTT | TRBJ1-1 | NA | TRBV6-2/TRBV6-3 | NA
CASSQGPGVSYNEQFF | TGCGCCAGCAGCCAAGGTCCCGGGGTCTCCTACAATGAGCAGTTCTTC | TRBJ2-1 | NA | TRBV4-3 | NA
CASSLDGGNDEQFF | TGTGCCAGCAGCTTAGATGGCGGGAACGATGAGCAGTTCTTC | TRBJ2-1 | NA | TRBV7-2 | NA
CASSSYLADTYEQYF | TGTGCCAGCAGTTCGTACCTAGCGGATACCTACGAGCAGTACTTC | TRBJ2-7 | NA | TRBV6-2/TRBV6-3 | TRBD2
CASRRQGPNTEAFF | TGTGCCAGCAGGAGACAGGGACCGAACACTGAAGCTTTCTTT | TRBJ1-1 | NA | TRBV6-5 | TRBD1
CASSQAGQGNTEAFF | TGTGCCAGCAGCCAGGCGGGACAGGGGAACACTGAAGCTTTCTTT | TRBJ1-1 | once | TRBV3-1/TRBV3-2 | TRBD1
CASSLETGMGLGSPLHF | TGTGCCAGCTCCTTAGAGACAGGAATGGGGTTAGGCTCACCCCTCCACTTT | TRBJ1-6 | NA | TRBV28 | NA
CASSPGTSNEQFF | TGTGCCAGCAGCCCGGGGACTTCCAATGAGCAGTTCTTC | TRBJ2-1 | NA | TRBV5-6 | NA
CASSRSGTGNNEQYF | TGTGCCAGCAGTCGCTCCGGGACAGGGAACAACGAGCAGTACTTC | TRBJ2-7 | NA | TRBV6-2/TRBV6-3 | TRBD1
CASSFMWGDNPNTEAFF | TGTGCCAGCAGTTTTATGTGGGGAGACAACCCGAACACTGAAGCTTTCTTT | TRBJ1-1 | NA | TRBV28 | NA
CASSFHQGSGYEQYF | TGTGCCAGCAGCTTCCACCAGGGTTCTGGCTACGAGCAGTACTTC | TRBJ2-7 | NA | TRBV7-2 | NA
CASSLGGENQPQHF | TGTGCCAGCAGTTTGGGAGGGGAAAATCAGCCCCAGCATTTT | TRBJ1-5 | once | TRBV27 | NA
CASKEMSGHTNEQFF | TGTGCCAGTAAGGAAATGTCTGGGCACACAAATGAGCAGTTCTTC | TRBJ2-1 | NA | TRBV19 | NA
CASPGQMNTEAFF | TGTGCCTCCCCGGGACAAATGAACACTGAAGCTTTCTTT | TRBJ1-1 | NA | TRBV30 | NA
CASSYSISENEKLFF | TGTGCCAGCAGTTACTCGATTTCAGAAAATGAAAAACTGTTTTTT | TRBJ1-4 | NA | TRBV6-6 | NA
CASSQNRRTQYF | TGTGCCAGCAGCCAAAACAGGCGTACGCAGTATTTT | TRBJ2-3 | NA | TRBV14 | NA
CASNPGTSGQGHEQYF | TGTGCCAGCAACCCCGGGACTAGCGGCCAAGGACACGAGCAGTACTTC | TRBJ2-7 | once | TRBV25-1 | TRBD2
CASSEFRGFRDEQYF | TGTGCCAGCAGTGAATTTAGGGGCTTCCGAGACGAGCAGTACTTC | TRBJ2-7 | NA | TRBV6-1 | NA
CASSQDRGRGYEQYF | TGCGCCAGCAGCCAAGATCGTGGCAGGGGTTACGAGCAGTACTTC | TRBJ2-7 | NA | TRBV4-1 | NA
CASRGGRLGYTF | TGTGCCAGTCGGGGGGGGCGCCTTGGCTACACCTTC | TRBJ1-2 | NA | TRBV6-5 | NA
CASSVGNGYTF | TGTGCCAGTAGCGTTGGCAATGGCTACACCTTC | TRBJ1-2 | once | TRBV19 | NA
CASSEEGTGGYEQYF | TGTGCCAGCAGTGAAGAGGGGACAGGGGGCTACGAGCAGTACTTC | TRBJ2-7 | NA | TRBV6-1 | TRBD1